This TCR beta chain comes out of a study of blood T cell repertoires in COVID-19. The wider study: Samples of COVID-19 (acute and convalescent) were obtained from the United States, Italy and Spain. The analysed material was cDNA or gDNA that came from T cells, B-cell-depleted T cells, or PBMCs.

In the study's own analysis: Counts of nucleated cells, estimated from reference gene primer amplification, were obtained. Sequencing was performed with immunoSEQ multiplex PCR; in TCRdb, only in-frame clones are kept and a portion is missing. That table furnishes V, J and clone size, whereas the DNA furnished D and trimming. The sample shows around 130,000 clones, approximately 90% of them seen only once. The sequence came from an older man with active or convalescent COVID-19. Sample: peripheral blood.

CDR3 region: CASSPGGYEQYF. The CDR3 DNA reads TGTGCCAGCAGCCCAGGAGGTTACGAGCAGTACTTC. This rearrangement joins TRBV2 to TRBJ2-7; a possible D gene is TRBD2 (5 bases). Germline V CDR1 and CDR2: SNHLY, FYNNEI. The CDR3 length is 12 residues. Trimming pared 6 bases from V and 4 bases from J, leaving 10 bases between.